The source of this T cell receptor beta chain is a study of cytomegalovirus exposure and HLA in healthy donors. General study results and limits: The dataset shows that most TCR sequences were rare, while some public TCRs occurred in many donors.

The repertoire was sequenced with immunoSEQ multiplex PCR; TCRdb's copy has only in-frame clones and lacks some. The sample includes about 220,000 clones, 80% to 85% of them seen just once. CDR3 size: 12 residues. V lost 4 bases, J lost 5 bases, and 0 bases stayed unmatched. The germline V gene has CDR1 SGHTA and CDR2 FQGTGA. Remarks on this clone: Its antigen is not known.

The receptor was isolated from a woman under 40 in good health and CMV-seropositive. What was sequenced was PBMCs. The rearrangement joins TRBV7-3 to TRBJ2-3; TRBD2 agrees at 7 bases. The CDR3 DNA follows: TGTGCCAGCAGCTGGGGGGGAGATACGCAGTATTTT. This gives the protein CASSWGGDTQYF. Variable domain in full (rest from reference TRBV7-3 and TRBJ2-3): GAGVSQTPSNKVTEKGKYVELRCDPISGHTALYWYRQSLGQGPEFLIYFQGTGAADDSGLPNDRFFAVRPEGSVSTLKIQRTERGDSAVYLCASSWGGDTQYFGPGTRLTVL.